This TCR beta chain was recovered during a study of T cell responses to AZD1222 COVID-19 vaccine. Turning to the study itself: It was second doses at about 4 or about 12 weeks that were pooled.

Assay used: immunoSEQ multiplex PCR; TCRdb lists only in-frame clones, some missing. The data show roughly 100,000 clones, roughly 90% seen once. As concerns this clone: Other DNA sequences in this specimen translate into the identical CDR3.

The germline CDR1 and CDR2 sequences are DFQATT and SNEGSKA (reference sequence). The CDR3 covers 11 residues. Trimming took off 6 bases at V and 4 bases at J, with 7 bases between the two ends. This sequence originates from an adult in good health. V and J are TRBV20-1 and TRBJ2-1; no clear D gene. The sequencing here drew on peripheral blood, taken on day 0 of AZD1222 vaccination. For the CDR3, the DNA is TGCAGTGCCAGACTTTACAATGAGCAGTTCTTC. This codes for CSARLYNEQFF.